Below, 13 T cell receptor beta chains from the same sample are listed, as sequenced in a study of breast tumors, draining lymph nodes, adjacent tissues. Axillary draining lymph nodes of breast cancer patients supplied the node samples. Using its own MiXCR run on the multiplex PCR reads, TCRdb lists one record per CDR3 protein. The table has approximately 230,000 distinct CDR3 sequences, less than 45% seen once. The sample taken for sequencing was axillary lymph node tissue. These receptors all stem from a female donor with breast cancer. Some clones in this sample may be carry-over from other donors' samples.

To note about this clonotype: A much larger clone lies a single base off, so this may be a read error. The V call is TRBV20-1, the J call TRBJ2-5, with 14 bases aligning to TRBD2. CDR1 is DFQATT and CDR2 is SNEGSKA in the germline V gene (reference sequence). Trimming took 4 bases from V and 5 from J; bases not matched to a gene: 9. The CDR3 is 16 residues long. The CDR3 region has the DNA TGCAGTGCTACGCTGGGACTAGCGGGAGCGGGTGAGACCCAGTACTTC. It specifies CSATLGLAGAGETQYF.

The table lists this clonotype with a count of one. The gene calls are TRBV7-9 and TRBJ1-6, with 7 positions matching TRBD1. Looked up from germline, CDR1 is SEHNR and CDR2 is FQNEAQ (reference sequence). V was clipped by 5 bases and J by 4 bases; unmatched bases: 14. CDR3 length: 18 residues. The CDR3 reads CASSQQRQGEQYNSPLHF. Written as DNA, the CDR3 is TGTGCCAGCAGCCAACAAAGACAGGGCGAGCAGTATAATTCACCCCTCCACTTT. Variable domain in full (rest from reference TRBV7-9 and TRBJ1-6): DTGVSQNPRHKITKRGQNVTFRCDPISEHNRLYWYRQTLGQGPEFLTYFQNEAQLEKSRLLSDRFSAERPKGSFSTLEIQRTEQGDSAMYLCASSQQRQGEQYNSPLHFGNGTRLTVT.

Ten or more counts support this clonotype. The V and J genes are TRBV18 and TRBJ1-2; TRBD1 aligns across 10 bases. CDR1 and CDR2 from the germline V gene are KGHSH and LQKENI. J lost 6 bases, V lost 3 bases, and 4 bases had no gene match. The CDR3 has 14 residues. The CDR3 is CASSPGTGVHGYTF. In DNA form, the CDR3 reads TGTGCCAGCTCACCCGGGACAGGGGTCCATGGCTACACCTTC.

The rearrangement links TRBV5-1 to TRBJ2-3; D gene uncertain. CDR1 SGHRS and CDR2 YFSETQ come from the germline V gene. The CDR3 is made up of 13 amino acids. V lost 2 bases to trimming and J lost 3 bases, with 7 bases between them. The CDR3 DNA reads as TGCGCCAGCAGCTTCACCGGGACAGATACGCAGTATTTT. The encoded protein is CASSFTGTDTQYF.

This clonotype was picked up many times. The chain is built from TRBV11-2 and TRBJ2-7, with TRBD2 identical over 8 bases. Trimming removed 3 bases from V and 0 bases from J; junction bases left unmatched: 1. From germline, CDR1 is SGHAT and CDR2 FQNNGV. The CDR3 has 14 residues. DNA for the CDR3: TGTGCCAGCAGCTTCGGGACTAGCTCCTACGAGCAGTACTTC. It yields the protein CASSFGTSSYEQYF.

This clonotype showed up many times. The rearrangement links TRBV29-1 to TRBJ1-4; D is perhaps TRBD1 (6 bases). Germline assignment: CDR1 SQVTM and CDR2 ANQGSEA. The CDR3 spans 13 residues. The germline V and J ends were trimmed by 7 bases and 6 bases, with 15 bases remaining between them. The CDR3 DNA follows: TGCAGCGCCGCAGGGGAGGGGGATGAAAAACTGTTTTTT. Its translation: CSAAGEGDEKLFF.

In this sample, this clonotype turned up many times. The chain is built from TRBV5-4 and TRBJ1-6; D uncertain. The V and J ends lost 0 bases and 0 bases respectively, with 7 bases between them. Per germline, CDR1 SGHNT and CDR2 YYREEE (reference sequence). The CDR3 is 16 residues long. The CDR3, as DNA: TGTGCCAGCAGCTTGGACAGAAGCTCCTATAATTCACCCCTCCACTTT. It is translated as CASSLDRSSYNSPLHF.

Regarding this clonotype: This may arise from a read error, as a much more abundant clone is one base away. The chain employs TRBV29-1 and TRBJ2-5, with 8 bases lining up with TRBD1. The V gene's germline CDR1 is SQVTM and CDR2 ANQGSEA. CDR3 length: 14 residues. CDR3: CSVRQGTGGEIQYF. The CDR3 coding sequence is TGCAGCGTGCGACAGGGGACGGGCGGAGAGATCCAGTACTTC.

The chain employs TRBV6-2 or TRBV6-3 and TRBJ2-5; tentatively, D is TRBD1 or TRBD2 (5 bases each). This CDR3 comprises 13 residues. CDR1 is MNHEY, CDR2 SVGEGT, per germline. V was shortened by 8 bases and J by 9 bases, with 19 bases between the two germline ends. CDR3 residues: CASGPGPNQPQYF. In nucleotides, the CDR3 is TGTGCCAGCGGACCGGGGCCTAATCAGCCCCAGTACTTC.

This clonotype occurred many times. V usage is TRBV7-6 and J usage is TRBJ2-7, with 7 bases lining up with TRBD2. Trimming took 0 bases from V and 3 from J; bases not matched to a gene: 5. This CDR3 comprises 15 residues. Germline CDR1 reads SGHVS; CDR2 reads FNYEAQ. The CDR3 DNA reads TGTGCCAGCAGCTTAGCACCGGGAGGACGCTACGAGCAGTACTTC. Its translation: CASSLAPGGRYEQYF.

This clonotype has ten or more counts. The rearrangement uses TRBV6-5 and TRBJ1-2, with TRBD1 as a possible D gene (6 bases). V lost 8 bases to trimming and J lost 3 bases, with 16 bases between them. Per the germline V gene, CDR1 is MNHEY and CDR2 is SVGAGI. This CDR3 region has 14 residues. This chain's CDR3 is CASGGRQSYYGYTF. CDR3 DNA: TGTGCCAGCGGGGGGCGACAGTCTTACTATGGCTACACCTTC.

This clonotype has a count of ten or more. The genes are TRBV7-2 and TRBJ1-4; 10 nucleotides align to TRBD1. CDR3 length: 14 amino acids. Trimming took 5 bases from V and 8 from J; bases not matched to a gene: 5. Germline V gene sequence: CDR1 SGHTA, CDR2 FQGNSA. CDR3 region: CASSTDRGLEKLFF. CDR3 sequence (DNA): TGTGCCAGCAGCACAGACAGGGGGCTCGAAAAACTGTTTTTT.

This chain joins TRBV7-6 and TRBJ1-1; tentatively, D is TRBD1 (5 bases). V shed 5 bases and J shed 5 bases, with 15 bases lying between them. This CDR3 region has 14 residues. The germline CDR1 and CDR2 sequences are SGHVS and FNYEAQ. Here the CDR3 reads CASSPRGGRTEAFF. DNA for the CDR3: TGTGCCAGCAGCCCCCGGGGGGGTCGGACTGAAGCTTTCTTT.